This TCR beta chain stems from a study of OX40 agonist ivuxolimab in advanced cancers. This clone appeared a single time. Trimming removed 0 bases from V and 6 bases from J, with 21 bases in between. The CDR3 is 17 residues long. Per the germline V gene, CDR1 is LGHNA and CDR2 is YSLEER. Repertoires were generated with immunoSEQ multiplex PCR, while TCRdb's copy carries only in-frame clones and drops some. The sample lists over 25,000 clones, about 85% occurring once. The receptor comes from an adult with an advanced solid tumor such as melanoma, head and neck, liver or kidney cancer. The genes are TRBV4-3 and TRBJ2-7; tentatively, D is TRBD1 or TRBD2 (5 bases each). Sequences were derived from CD4+ or CD8+ T cells sorted from blood, sampled in a trial of the OX40 agonist ivuxolimab. CDR3 DNA sequence: TGCGCCAGCAGCCAAGATCGGCCGGGGCCTAAGGTCGCCGAGCAGTACTTC. It translates to CASSQDRPGPKVAEQYF.